This T cell receptor beta chain was captured by sequencing in a study of CD8 T cells in ankylosing spondylitis. General observations from the study: A TCR beta motif of eight highly homologous variants appeared characteristic of ankylosing spondylitis blood.

Remarks on this clonotype: Its specificity is unknown.

TCRdb reanalysed the 5' RACE reads using MiXCR and keeps one entry per CDR3 protein. The table includes hundreds of thousands of distinct CDR3 sequences, about 13% detected once. The V and J ends lost 5 bases and 1 base, in that order; junction bases with no gene match: 3. Germline CDR1 SGHKS, CDR2 YYEKEE (reference sequence). CDR3 length: 14 residues. V gene TRBV5-5 combines with J gene TRBJ1-2; 9 bases map to TRBD1. The specimen was blood, either unsorted or a sorted T cell fraction (not recorded which). This TCR was sampled from a male donor with ankylosing spondylitis. Here the CDR3 DNA reads TGTGCCAGCAGTCGGGACAGGGTTAACTATGGCTACACCTTC. Translating it yields CASSRDRVNYGYTF. Full variable domain (rest looked up from reference TRBV5-5 and TRBJ1-2): DAGVTQSPTHLIKTRGQQVTLRCSPISGHKSVSWYQQVLGQGPQFIFQYYEKEERGRGNFPDRFSARQFPNYSSELNVNALLLGDSALYLCASSRDRVNYGYTFGSGTRLTVV.